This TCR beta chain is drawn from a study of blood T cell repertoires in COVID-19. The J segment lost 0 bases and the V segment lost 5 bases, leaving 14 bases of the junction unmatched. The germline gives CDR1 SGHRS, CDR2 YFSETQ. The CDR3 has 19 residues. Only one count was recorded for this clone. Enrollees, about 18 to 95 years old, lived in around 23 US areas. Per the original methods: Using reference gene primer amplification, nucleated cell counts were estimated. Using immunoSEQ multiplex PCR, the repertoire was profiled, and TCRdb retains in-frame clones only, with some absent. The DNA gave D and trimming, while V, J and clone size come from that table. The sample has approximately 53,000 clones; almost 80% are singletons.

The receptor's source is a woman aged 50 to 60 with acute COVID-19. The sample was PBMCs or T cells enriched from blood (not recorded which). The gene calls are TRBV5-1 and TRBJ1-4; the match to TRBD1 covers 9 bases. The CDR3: CASSLSPGQGIATNEKLFF. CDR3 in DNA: TGCGCCAGCAGTTTGAGCCCGGGACAGGGCATTGCAACTAATGAAAAACTGTTTTTT. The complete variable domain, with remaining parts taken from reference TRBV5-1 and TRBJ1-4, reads KAGVTQTPRYLIKTRGQQVTLSCSPISGHRSVSWYQQTPGQGLQFLFEYFSETQRNKGNFPGRFSGRQFSNSRSEMNVSTLELGDSALYLCASSLSPGQGIATNEKLFFGSGTQLSVL.